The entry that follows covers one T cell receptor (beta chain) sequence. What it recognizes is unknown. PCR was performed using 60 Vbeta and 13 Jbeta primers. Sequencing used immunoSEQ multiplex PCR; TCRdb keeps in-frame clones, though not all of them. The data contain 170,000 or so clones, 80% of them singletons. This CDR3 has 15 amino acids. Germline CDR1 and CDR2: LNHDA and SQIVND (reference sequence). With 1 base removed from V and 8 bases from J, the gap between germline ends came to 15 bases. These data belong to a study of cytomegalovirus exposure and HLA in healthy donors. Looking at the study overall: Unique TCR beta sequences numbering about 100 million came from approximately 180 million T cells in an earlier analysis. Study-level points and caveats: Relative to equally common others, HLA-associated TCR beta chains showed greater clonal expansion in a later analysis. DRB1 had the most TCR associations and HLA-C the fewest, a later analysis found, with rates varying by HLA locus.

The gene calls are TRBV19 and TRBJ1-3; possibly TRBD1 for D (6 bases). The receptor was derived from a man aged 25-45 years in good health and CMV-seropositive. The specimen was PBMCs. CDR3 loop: CASSIGTALGDTIYF. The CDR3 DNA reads TGTGCCAGTAGTATAGGGACAGCATTGGGGGACACCATATATTTT.